This T cell receptor beta chain was sequenced in a study of blood T cell repertoires in COVID-19. Turning to the study itself: T cells, B-cell-depleted T cells, or PBMCs provided the cDNA or gDNA that served as material.

Generated by immunoSEQ multiplex PCR, the TCRdb table keeps only in-frame clones and is missing some. This table has approximately 180,000 clones, 75% to 80% appearing once. CDR1 and CDR2 (germline): GTSNPN, SVGIG (reference sequence). This CDR3 has 14 residues. V dropped 7 bases and J dropped 4 bases, with 19 bases sitting between them. The TCR originated in a woman between 65 and 79 years old with acute or convalescent COVID-19. J is TRBJ1-1 and V is TRBV30; D uncertain. The sequenced material came from peripheral blood. The CDR3 region has the DNA TGTGCCTTCTCCCGACTTGGCGGGAGCACTGAAGCTTTCTTT. Encoded protein: CAFSRLGGSTEAFF.